This T cell receptor beta chain was recovered during a study of neoadjuvant nivolumab and ipilimumab in lung cancer. Study overall: Nivolumab 3 mg/kg was given days 1, 15 and 29, plus ipilimumab 1 mg/kg day 1 in combination. Regarding the study as a whole: Compared with tumor-adjacent uninvolved lung, resected tumors showed greater richness and clonality. Only two of four nivolumab-treated tumors gained richness and clonality by surgery.

The repertoire was sequenced with immunoSEQ multiplex PCR; TCRdb's copy has only in-frame clones and lacks some. The sample has about 38,000 clones, 80% to 90% seen once. Comment on this clone: No antigen is known for it.

The germline gives CDR1 SNHLY, CDR2 FYNNEI. This CDR3 region has 15 residues. After removal of 6 bases from V and 3 bases from J, the junction contained 5 bases not matched to a gene. This sequence originates from an adult with non-small cell lung cancer. Sequences were derived from peripheral blood, sampled before neoadjuvant nivolumab, alone or with ipilimumab. This chain links TRBV2 with TRBJ1-5; 10 bases match TRBD1. The CDR3: CASRGQGTPNQPQHF. CDR3 sequence (DNA): TGTGCCAGCAGGGGACAGGGGACCCCCAATCAGCCCCAGCATTTT.